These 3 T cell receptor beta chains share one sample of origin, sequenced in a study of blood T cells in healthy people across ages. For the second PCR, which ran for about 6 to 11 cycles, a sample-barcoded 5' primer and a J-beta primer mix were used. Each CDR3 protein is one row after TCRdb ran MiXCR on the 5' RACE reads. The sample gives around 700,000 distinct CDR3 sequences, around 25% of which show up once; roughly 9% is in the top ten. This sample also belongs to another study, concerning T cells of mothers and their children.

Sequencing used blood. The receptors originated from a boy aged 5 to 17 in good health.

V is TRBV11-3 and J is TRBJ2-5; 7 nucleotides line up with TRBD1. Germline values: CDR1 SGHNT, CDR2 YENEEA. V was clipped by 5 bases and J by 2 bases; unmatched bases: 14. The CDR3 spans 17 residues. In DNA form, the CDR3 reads TGTGCCAGCAGCGGGGGCAGGGGGAATACCATGCAAGAGACCCAGTACTTC. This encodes CASSGGRGNTMQETQYF.

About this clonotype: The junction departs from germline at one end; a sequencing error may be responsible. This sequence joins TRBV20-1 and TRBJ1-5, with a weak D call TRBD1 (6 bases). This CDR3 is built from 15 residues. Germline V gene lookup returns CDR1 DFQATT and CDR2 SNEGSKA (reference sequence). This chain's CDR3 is CSARVQGHLGGPQHF. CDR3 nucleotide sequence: TGTAGTGCTAGAGTCCAGGGACACTTAGGAGGACCCCAGCATTTT.

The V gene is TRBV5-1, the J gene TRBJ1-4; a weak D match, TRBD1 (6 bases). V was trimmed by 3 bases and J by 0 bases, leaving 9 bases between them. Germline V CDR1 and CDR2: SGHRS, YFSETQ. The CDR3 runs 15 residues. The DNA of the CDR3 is TGCGCCAGCAGCTCAGGACAGCCAACTAATGAAAAACTGTTTTTT. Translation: CASSSGQPTNEKLFF.